The 15 T cell receptor beta chains listed next were all sequenced from one sample in a study of OX40 agonist ivuxolimab in advanced cancers. The table came from immunoSEQ multiplex PCR; TCRdb's copy has only in-frame clones and leaves some out. Here the sample spans approximately 89,000 clones, roughly 84% being singletons. Source: CD4+ or CD8+ T cells sorted from blood, taken in a trial of the OX40 agonist ivuxolimab. The receptor set was obtained from an adult with an advanced solid tumor such as melanoma, head and neck, liver or kidney cancer.

The rearrangement joins TRBV29-1 to TRBJ2-3; D ambiguous. Germline-derived CDR1 and CDR2 are SQVTM and ANQGSEA. Trimming took 4 bases from V and 8 from J, leaving 13 bases between them. The CDR3 spans 12 residues. The CDR3 is CSVVLFGFTQYF. CDR3 DNA sequence: TGCAGCGTTGTTCTGTTTGGGTTTACGCAGTATTTT.

This clone was picked up one time. The chain links TRBV7-2 to TRBJ1-4; 10 bases map to TRBD1. Per the germline V gene, CDR1 is SGHTA and CDR2 is FQGNSA. V shed 4 bases and J 8 bases; nucleotides not matched to a gene: 7. The CDR3 has 15 amino acids. CDR3 sequence (DNA): TGTGCCAGCAGCTCCAGGACAGGGGGAGACGAAAAACTGTTTTTT. Encoded protein: CASSSRTGGDEKLFF.

The chain combines TRBV19 with TRBJ1-2; D remains ambiguous. The CDR3 totals 12 residues. V lost 7 bases, J lost 0 bases, and 6 bases lay in between. Looked up from germline, CDR1 is LNHDA and CDR2 is SQIVND (reference sequence). In nucleotides, the CDR3 is TGTGCCAGTACACGGTCTAACTATGGCTACACCTTC. Its protein is CASTRSNYGYTF. Variable domain in full (rest from reference TRBV19 and TRBJ1-2): DGGITQSPKYLFRKEGQNVTLSCEQNLNHDAMYWYRQDPGQGLRLIYYSQIVNDFQKGDIAEGYSVSREKKESFPLTVTSAQKNPTAFYLCASTRSNYGYTFGSGTRLTVV.

The chain recombines TRBV7-2 with TRBJ2-5; 9 bases line up with TRBD1. Gene TRBJ2-7 matches the end of the DNA better, so the J call may be wrong. This CDR3 has 15 residues. Germline values: CDR1 SGHTA, CDR2 FQGNSA. The CDR3: CASSSRQGGSYEQYF. DNA for the CDR3: TGTGCCAGCAGCTCCCGACAGGGGGGCTCCTACGAGCAGTACTTC.

This sequence joins TRBV18 and TRBJ2-7; TRBD1 might be the D (5 bases). The V gene lost 0 bases and the J gene lost 6 bases, with 12 bases spanning the gap. The CDR3 sequence is 14 residues long. Germline assignment: CDR1 KGHSH and CDR2 LQKENI. The CDR3 is CASSPPGHYVEQYF. CDR3 DNA: TGTGCCAGCTCACCACCCGGACATTACGTCGAGCAGTACTTC.

CDR3 nucleotides: TGTGCCAGCAGTCAAGTTGGGGGGCTAGCACAAGTGGAGACCCAGTACTTC. Its protein is CASSQVGGLAQVETQYF. The chain employs TRBV7-2 and TRBJ2-5, with D perhaps given as TRBD1 or TRBD2 (6 bases each). Germline CDR1 is SGHTA and CDR2 is FQGNSA. V was clipped by 6 bases and J by 5 bases, with 25 bases between them. The length of the CDR3 is 17 residues.

This clone was seen a handful of times. V usage is TRBV13 and J usage is TRBJ1-2; TRBD1 agrees at 11 bases. The CDR3 covers 15 residues. Germline loops: CDR1 PRHDT, CDR2 FYEKMQ (reference sequence). V shed 4 bases, J shed 4 bases, and the junction held 5 bases outside the gene matches. This CDR3 is CASSYGQGAAYGYTF. Here the CDR3 DNA reads TGTGCCAGCAGCTACGGACAGGGGGCGGCCTATGGCTACACCTTC.

A single count supports this clone. The chain recombines TRBV7-8 with TRBJ1-1, with a weak D call TRBD1 (5 bases). CDR1 and CDR2 from the germline V gene are SGHVS and FQNEAQ. Trimming removed 0 bases from V and 1 base from J, with 9 bases in between. The CDR3 totals 15 residues. In DNA form, the CDR3 reads TGTGCCAGCAGCTTAGCGCAGGGTGGGAACACTGAAGCTTTCTTT. It encodes CASSLAQGGNTEAFF.

This clone was recorded once. CDR3 sequence reads: CASSQGGGEQFF. CDR3 bases: TGCGCCAGCAGCCAAGGGGGGGGTGAGCAGTTCTTC. The J gene is TRBJ2-1, the V gene TRBV4-3, with 7 bases aligning to TRBD2. The ends lost 1 base at V and 9 bases at J; junction bases unmatched: 0. The CDR3 is 12 amino acids. Germline CDR1 LGHNA, CDR2 YSLEER.

The chain uses TRBV11-2 and TRBJ1-2, with 9 bases aligning to TRBD1. V lost 5 bases and J lost 9; bases outside the gene matches: 4. There are 12 residues in the CDR3. Per germline, CDR1 SGHAT and CDR2 FQNNGV. CDR3 nucleotides: TGTGCCAGCAGCCGCGGGACAGGGAGCTACACCTTC. Protein product: CASSRGTGSYTF.

The V and J genes are TRBV21-1 and TRBJ2-3; no check of the table's D call, TRBD2, against the DNA was made. TRBV21-1 is classified as a pseudogene. There are 11 residues in the CDR3. The CDR3 reads CASHRTDTQYF. The DNA for the CDR3 is TGTGCCAGCCATAGAACAGATACGCAGTATTTT.

V and J are TRBV30 and TRBJ1-6; possible D gene TRBD1, 5 bases. The germline V gene has CDR1 GTSNPN and CDR2 SVGIG (reference sequence). Trimming took off 2 bases at V and 5 bases at J, with 10 bases between the two ends. The CDR3 contains 14 residues. The CDR3 loop reads CAWSLGGDNSPLHF. In nucleotides, the CDR3 is TGTGCCTGGAGTCTCGGGGGTGATAATTCACCCCTCCACTTT.

DNA for the CDR3: TGCGCCAGCAGCTCCCGGGACATCACTGAAGCTTTCTTT. Translation gives CASSSRDITEAFF. The rearrangement joins TRBV5-1 to TRBJ1-1; D is perhaps TRBD1 (6 bases). The length of the CDR3 is 13 residues. Germline V gene sequence: CDR1 SGHRS, CDR2 YFSETQ. The germline V and J ends were trimmed by 3 bases and 4 bases, with 10 bases remaining between them.

The J gene is TRBJ2-3, the V gene TRBV27; 11 bases map to TRBD2. Losses at the gene ends were 3 bases for V and 3 bases for J; bases not matched to a gene: 11. The length of the CDR3 is 18 residues. Germline V gene sequence: CDR1 MNHEY, CDR2 SMNVEV (reference sequence). CDR3 protein: CASSLVASGRWETDTQYF. CDR3 nucleotide sequence: TGTGCCAGCAGTTTGGTGGCTAGCGGGAGGTGGGAGACAGATACGCAGTATTTT.

The CDR3 loop reads CASKVPGDGEKLFF. The CDR3 DNA is TGTGCCAGCAAAGTGCCAGGGGACGGTGAAAAACTGTTTTTT. The genes are TRBV6-5 and TRBJ1-4; a possible D gene is TRBD1 (6 bases). This CDR3 comprises 14 residues. V shed 7 bases and J shed 7 bases, with 16 bases lying between them. The germline V gene has CDR1 MNHEY and CDR2 SVGAGI.